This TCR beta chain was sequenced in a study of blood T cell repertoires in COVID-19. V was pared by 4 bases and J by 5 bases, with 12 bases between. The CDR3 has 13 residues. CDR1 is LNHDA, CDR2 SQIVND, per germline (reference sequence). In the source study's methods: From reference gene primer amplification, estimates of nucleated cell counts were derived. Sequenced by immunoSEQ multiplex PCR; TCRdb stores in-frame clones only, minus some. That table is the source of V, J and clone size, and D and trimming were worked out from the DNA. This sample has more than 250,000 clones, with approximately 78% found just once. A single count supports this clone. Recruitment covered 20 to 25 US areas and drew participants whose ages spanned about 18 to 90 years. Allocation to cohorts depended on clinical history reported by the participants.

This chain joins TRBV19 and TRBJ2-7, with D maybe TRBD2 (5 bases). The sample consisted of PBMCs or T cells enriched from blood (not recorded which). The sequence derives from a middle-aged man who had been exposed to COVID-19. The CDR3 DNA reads TGTGCCAGTAGTAGAGGGATCGCGGACGAGCAGTACTTC. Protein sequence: CASSRGIADEQYF.